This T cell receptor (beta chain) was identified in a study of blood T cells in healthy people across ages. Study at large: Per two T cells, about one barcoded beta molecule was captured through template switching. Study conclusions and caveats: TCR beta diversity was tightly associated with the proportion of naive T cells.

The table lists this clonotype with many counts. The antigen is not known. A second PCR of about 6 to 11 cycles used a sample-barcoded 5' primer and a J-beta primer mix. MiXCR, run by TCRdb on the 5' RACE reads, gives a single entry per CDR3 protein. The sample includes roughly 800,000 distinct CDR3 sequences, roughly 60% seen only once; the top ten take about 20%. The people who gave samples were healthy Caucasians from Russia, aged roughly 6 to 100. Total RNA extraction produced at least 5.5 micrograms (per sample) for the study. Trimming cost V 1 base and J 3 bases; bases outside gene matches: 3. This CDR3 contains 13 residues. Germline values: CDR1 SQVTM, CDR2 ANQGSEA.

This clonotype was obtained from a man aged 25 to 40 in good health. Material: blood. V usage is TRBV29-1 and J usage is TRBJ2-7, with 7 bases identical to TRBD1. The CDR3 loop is CSVEGGQNYEQYF. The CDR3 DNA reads TGCAGCGTTGAAGGGGGACAGAACTACGAGCAGTACTTC.